This is a list of T cell receptor beta chains from one sample in a study of OX40 agonist ivuxolimab in advanced cancers. Here immunoSEQ multiplex PCR was the method, and the copy in TCRdb shows in-frame clones only, minus some. The sample shows roughly 76,000 clones, about 87% of them seen only once. Sequenced material: CD4+ or CD8+ T cells sorted from blood, taken in a trial of the OX40 agonist ivuxolimab. The receptors come from an adult with an advanced solid tumor such as melanoma, head and neck, liver or kidney cancer. The CDR3 runs from the conserved cysteine through the conserved F or W. A D gene is named only where the DNA matches it firmly. Clone size, where shown, is once, few, many, or a class for clones that have expanded.

>NA|TRBJ2-3|TRBV5-4|NA
CASSATTGFYTDTQYF
TGTGCCAGCAGCGCCACAACAGGGTTTTACACAGATACGCAGTATTTT
>TRBD1|TRBJ1-1|TRBV27|NA
CASSLTGAKPRGTEAFF
TGTGCCAGCAGTTTAACAGGGGCGAAGCCCAGGGGCACTGAAGCTTTCTTT
>NA|TRBJ1-4|TRBV4-3|NA
CASSTRTGQASAKLFF
TGCGCCAGCAGCACTCGTACAGGGCAGGCTTCGGCAAAACTGTTTTTT
>NA|TRBJ2-1|TRBV27|NA
CASIGRGFDEQFF
TGTGCCAGCATTGGGAGGGGGTTCGATGAGCAGTTCTTC
>NA|TRBJ1-1|TRBV6-6|NA
CASSYKEYTEAFF
TGTGCCAGCAGTTACAAGGAGTACACTGAAGCTTTCTTT
>TRBD1|TRBJ2-3|TRBV19|few
CASSIKGQSTDTQYF
TGTGCCAGTAGTATTAAGGGACAGAGCACAGATACGCAGTATTTT
>TRBD2|TRBJ2-2|TRBV14|NA
CASSQESGLAGGPGTGELFF
TGTGCCAGCAGCCAAGAAAGTGGGCTAGCGGGGGGGCCGGGCACCGGGGAGCTGTTTTTT
>NA|TRBJ1-5|TRBV6-1|once
CASSGPSNQPQHF
TGTGCCAGCAGTGGGCCTAGCAATCAGCCCCAGCATTTT
>NA|TRBJ2-3|TRBV5-1|NA
CASSLVGVDTQYF
TGCGCCAGCAGCTTGGTCGGGGTGGATACGCAGTATTTT
>NA|TRBJ1-4|TRBV9|few
CASSVRGQADNEKLFF
TGTGCCAGCAGCGTAAGAGGGCAGGCAGATAATGAAAAACTGTTTTTT
>NA|TRBJ2-3|TRBV30|NA
CAWSDRPHGDTQYF
TGTGCCTGGAGTGACAGGCCCCACGGAGATACGCAGTATTTT
>NA|TRBJ1-2|TRBV21-1|NA
CASSRRDRGRYGYTF
TGTGCCAGCAGTCGCCGGGACAGGGGTAGGTATGGCTACACCTTC
>NA|TRBJ1-2|TRBV5-1|NA
CASSPSGGPIENYGYTF
TGCGCCAGCAGCCCCTCGGGGGGCCCAATAGAGAACTATGGCTACACCTTC
>NA|TRBJ2-2|TRBV5-1|once
CASSTSGVNGAGELFF
TGCGCCAGCAGCACATCAGGGGTGAATGGGGCCGGGGAGCTGTTTTTT
>NA|TRBJ1-1|TRBV5-1|few
CASSSTPGNTEAFF
TGCGCCAGCAGCTCTACCCCAGGGAACACTGAAGCTTTCTTT
>NA|TRBJ1-6|TRBV28|once
CASSLMRSSRNSPLHF
TGTGCCAGCAGTTTAATGAGGTCCAGTCGGAATTCACCCCTCCACTTT
>TRBD1|TRBJ1-4|TRBV5-8|once
CASSSGQGATNEKLFF
TGTGCCAGCAGCTCAGGACAGGGGGCAACTAATGAAAAACTGTTTTTT
>NA|TRBJ2-2|TRBV27|NA
CASSLSSRGIDTGELFF
TGTGCCAGCAGTTTATCCTCGAGGGGTATTGACACCGGGGAGCTGTTTTTT
>NA|TRBJ1-5|TRBV27|NA
CASSLVGVGGNQPQHF
TGTGCCAGCAGTCTTGTTGGGGTGGGGGGCAATCAGCCCCAGCATTTT
>NA|TRBJ1-1|TRBV7-3|NA
CASSRDGNTEAFF
TGTGCCAGCAGCCGGGACGGGAACACTGAAGCTTTCTTT
>NA|TRBJ2-5|TRBV30|NA
CAWSVRGEETQYF
TGTGCCTGGAGTGTACGGGGAGAAGAGACCCAGTACTTC
>NA|TRBJ2-2|TRBV21-1|NA
CASPGTGSTGELFF
TGTGCCAGTCCCGGGACAGGGTCCACCGGGGAGCTGTTTTTT
>NA|TRBJ2-1|TRBV19|NA
CASKGGNFNNEQFF
TGTGCCAGTAAAGGCGGGAACTTCAACAATGAGCAGTTCTTC
>NA|TRBJ2-2|TRBV25-1|NA
CASLGSGTTGELFF
TGTGCCAGCCTGGGATCGGGAACCACCGGGGAGCTGTTTTTT
>TRBD1|TRBJ2-3|TRBV6-4|NA
CASSQQGLGTDTQYF
TGTGCCAGCAGCCAACAGGGGCTTGGCACAGATACGCAGTATTTT
>NA|TRBJ1-2|TRBV29-1|NA
CSVERGREYGYTF
TGCAGCGTTGAACGGGGCAGGGAGTATGGCTACACCTTC
>NA|TRBJ2-2|TRBV21-1|NA
CAGLRTSGTWDTGELFF
TGTGCCGGGTTGAGGACTAGCGGCACTTGGGACACCGGGGAGCTGTTTTTT
>NA|TRBJ1-4|TRBV21-1|NA
CASPYGTGDEKLFF
TGTGCCAGCCCCTATGGGACAGGGGATGAAAAACTGTTTTTT
>NA|TRBJ2-7|TRBV7-9|once
CASSLQGEQYF
TGTGCCAGCAGCTTGCAGGGAGAGCAGTACTTC
>NA|TRBJ1-5|TRBV25-1|medium-sized
CASSWGNQPQHF
TGTGCCAGCAGTTGGGGAAATCAGCCCCAGCATTTT
>NA|TRBJ1-3|TRBV16|NA
CASSQSYVQGNTIYF
TGTGCCAGCAGCCAATCTTACGTCCAGGGAAACACCATATATTTT
>NA|TRBJ2-5|TRBV7-3|NA
CASSLNRLGGQETQYF
TGTGCCAGCAGCTTAAATCGTCTGGGGGGCCAAGAGACCCAGTACTTC
>NA|TRBJ1-1|TRBV29-1|few
CSVVGQRMNTEAFF
TGCAGCGTTGTAGGGCAGAGAATGAACACTGAAGCTTTCTTT
>TRBD1|TRBJ1-2|TRBV28|NA
CASTRTGGMVYGYTF
TGTGCCAGCACCCGGACAGGGGGGATGGTCTATGGCTACACCTTC
>NA|TRBJ1-1|TRBV6-5|NA
CASSEGQKGTEAFF
TGTGCCAGCAGTGAAGGACAGAAGGGCACTGAAGCTTTCTTT
>NA|TRBJ1-1|TRBV11-1|NA
CASSPGGLGSMNTEAFF
TGTGCCAGCAGTCCTGGGGGTCTAGGAAGTATGAACACTGAAGCTTTCTTT
>NA|TRBJ2-5|TRBV18|NA
CASSPFRDEVGETQYF
TGTGCCAGCTCACCATTCCGGGACGAGGTTGGAGAGACCCAGTACTTC
>NA|TRBJ1-1|TRBV6-6|NA
CASSYNWGNTEAFF
TGTGCCAGCAGTTACAACTGGGGGAACACTGAAGCTTTCTTT
>NA|TRBJ1-1|TRBV19|NA
CASSRPPGDTEAFF
TGTGCCAGTAGTAGACCCCCGGGTGACACTGAAGCTTTCTTT
>NA|TRBJ1-2|TRBV7-9|few
CASSLRGDGYYGYTF
TGTGCCAGCAGCTTAAGGGGGGACGGATACTATGGCTACACCTTC
>NA|TRBJ2-7|TRBV10-3|NA
CAISESGSYEQYF
TGTGCCATCAGTGAGTCGGGCTCCTACGAGCAGTACTTC
>NA|TRBJ1-2|TRBV27|NA
CASSSSKNYGYTF
TGTGCCAGCAGTTCCTCTAAAAACTATGGCTACACCTTC
>TRBD1|TRBJ1-1|TRBV10-3|once
CAISDREGNTEAFF
TGTGCCATCTCCGACAGGGAAGGCAACACTGAAGCTTTCTTT
>NA|TRBJ1-2|TRBV7-9|once
CASSYTAGGSGYTF
TGTGCCAGCAGTTATACGGCGGGGGGAAGTGGCTACACCTTC
>NA|TRBJ1-2|TRBV9|few
CASSVGTGYGYTF
TGTGCCAGCAGCGTAGGAACTGGTTATGGCTACACCTTC
>TRBD2|TRBJ2-5|TRBV30|NA
CAWSVQRGPKETQYF
TGTGCCTGGAGTGTACAGCGGGGCCCGAAAGAGACCCAGTACTTC
>NA|TRBJ1-6|TRBV6-1|NA
CASSEAGTAYSPLHF
TGTGCCAGCAGTGAAGCAGGCACAGCCTATTCACCCCTCCACTTT
>TRBD1|TRBJ2-7|TRBV4-2|NA
CASSHRTGDYEQYF
TGTGCCAGCAGCCACAGGACAGGGGACTACGAGCAGTACTTC
>NA|TRBJ2-3|TRBV18|NA
CASYASALETDTQYF
TGTGCCAGCTATGCCAGCGCCCTAGAGACAGATACGCAGTATTTT
>NA|TRBJ2-2|TRBV7-2|NA
CASGMAASNTGELFF
TGTGCCAGCGGGATGGCAGCTTCGAACACCGGGGAGCTGTTTTTT
>NA|TRBJ2-1|TRBV7-3|NA
CASSPRGSNEQFF
TGTGCCAGCAGCCCAAGGGGCTCTAATGAGCAGTTCTTC
>TRBD2|TRBJ2-1|TRBV14|NA
CASSRTSMNEQFF
TGTGCCAGCAGCCGGACTAGCATGAATGAGCAGTTCTTC
>NA|TRBJ1-5|TRBV7-2|NA
CASSLRGGNQPQHF
TGTGCCAGCAGCTTACGAGGGGGCAATCAGCCCCAGCATTTT
>TRBD1|TRBJ1-4|TRBV27|once
CASSPRTGGNEKLFF
TGTGCCAGCAGTCCGCGGACAGGGGGGAATGAAAAACTGTTTTTT